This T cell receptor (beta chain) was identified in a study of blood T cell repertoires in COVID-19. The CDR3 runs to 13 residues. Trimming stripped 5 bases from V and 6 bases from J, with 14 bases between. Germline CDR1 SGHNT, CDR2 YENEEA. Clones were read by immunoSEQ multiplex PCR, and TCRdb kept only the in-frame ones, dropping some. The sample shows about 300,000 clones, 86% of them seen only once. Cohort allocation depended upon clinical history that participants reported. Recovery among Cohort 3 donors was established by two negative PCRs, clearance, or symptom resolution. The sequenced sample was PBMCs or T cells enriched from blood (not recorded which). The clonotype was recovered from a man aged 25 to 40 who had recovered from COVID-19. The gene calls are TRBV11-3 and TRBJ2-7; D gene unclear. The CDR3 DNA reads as TGTGCCAGCAGCCGGAGTATAGGTGGCGAGCAGTACTTC. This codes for CASSRSIGGEQYF.